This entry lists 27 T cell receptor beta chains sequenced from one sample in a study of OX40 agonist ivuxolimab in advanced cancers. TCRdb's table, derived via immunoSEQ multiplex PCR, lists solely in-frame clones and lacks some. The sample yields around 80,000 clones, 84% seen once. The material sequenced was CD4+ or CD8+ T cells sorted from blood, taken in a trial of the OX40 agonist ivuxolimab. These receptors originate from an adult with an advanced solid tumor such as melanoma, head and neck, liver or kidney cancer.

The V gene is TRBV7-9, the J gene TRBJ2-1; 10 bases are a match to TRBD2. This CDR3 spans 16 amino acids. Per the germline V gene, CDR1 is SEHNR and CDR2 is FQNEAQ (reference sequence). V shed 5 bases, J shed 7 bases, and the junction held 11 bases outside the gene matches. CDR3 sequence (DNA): TGTGCCAGCAGCCCTAGGGGTAGCGGGGGGTGGAATGAGCAGTTCTTC. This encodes CASSPRGSGGWNEQFF.

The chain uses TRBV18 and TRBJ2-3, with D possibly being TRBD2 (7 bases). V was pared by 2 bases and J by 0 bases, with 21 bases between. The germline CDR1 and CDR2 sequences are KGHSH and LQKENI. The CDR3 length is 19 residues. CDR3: CASSPFSGGLGRSTDTQYF. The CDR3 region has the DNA TGTGCCAGCTCACCATTTTCGGGGGGCCTGGGCCGTAGCACAGATACGCAGTATTTT.

As DNA, the CDR3 is TGTGCCAGCAGCTTAGCCGGGGGAGTCACAGATACGCAGTATTTT. Its protein product is CASSLAGGVTDTQYF. The gene calls are TRBV11-2 and TRBJ2-3; a possible D gene is TRBD2 (6 bases). The CDR3 runs 15 residues. Between the trimmed V and J ends, which lost 1 base and 2 bases, there was a span of 10 bases. Germline V CDR1 and CDR2: SGHAT, FQNNGV.

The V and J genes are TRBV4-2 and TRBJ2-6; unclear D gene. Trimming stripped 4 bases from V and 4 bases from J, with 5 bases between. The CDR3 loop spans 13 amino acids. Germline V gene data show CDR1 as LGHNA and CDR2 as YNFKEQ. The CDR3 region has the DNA TGTGCCAGCAGCCGTGCGGGGGCCAACGTCCTGACTTTC. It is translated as CASSRAGANVLTF.

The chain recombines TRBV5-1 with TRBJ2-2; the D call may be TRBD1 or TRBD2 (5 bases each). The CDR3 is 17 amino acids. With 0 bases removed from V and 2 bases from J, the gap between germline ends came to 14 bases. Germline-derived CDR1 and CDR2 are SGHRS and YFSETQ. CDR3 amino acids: CASSLVFGGFNTGELFF. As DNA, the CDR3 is TGCGCCAGCAGCTTGGTTTTTGGGGGATTCAACACCGGGGAGCTGTTTTTT. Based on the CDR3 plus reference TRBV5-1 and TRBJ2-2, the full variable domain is KAGVTQTPRYLIKTRGQQVTLSCSPISGHRSVSWYQQTPGQGLQFLFEYFSETQRNKGNFPGRFSGRQFSNSRSEMNVSTLELGDSALYLCASSLVFGGFNTGELFFGEGSRLTVL.

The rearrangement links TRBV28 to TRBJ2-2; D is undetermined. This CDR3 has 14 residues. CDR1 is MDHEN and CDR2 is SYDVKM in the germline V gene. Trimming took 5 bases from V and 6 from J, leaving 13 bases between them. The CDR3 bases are TGTGCCAGCAGTCTTAGACCCATCGCCGGGGAGCTGTTTTTT. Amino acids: CASSLRPIAGELFF.

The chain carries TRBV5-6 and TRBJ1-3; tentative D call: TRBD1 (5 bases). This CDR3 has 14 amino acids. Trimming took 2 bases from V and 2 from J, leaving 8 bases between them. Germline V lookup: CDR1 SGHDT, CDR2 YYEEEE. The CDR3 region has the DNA TGTGCCAGCAGCTTTAGGACAACTGGAAACACCATATATTTT. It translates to CASSFRTTGNTIYF.

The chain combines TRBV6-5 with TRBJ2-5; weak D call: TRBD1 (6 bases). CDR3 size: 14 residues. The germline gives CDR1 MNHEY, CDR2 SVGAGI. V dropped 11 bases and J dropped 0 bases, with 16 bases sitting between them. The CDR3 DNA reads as TGTGCCGCCCGTCGGACAGTTGACCAAGAGACCCAGTACTTC. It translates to CAARRTVDQETQYF.

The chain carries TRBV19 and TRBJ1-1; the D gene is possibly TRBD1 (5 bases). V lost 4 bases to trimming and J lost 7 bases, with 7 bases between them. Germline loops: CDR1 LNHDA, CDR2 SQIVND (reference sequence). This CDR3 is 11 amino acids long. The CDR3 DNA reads TGTGCCAGTAGTACCAGGGTTGAAGCTTTCTTT. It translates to CASSTRVEAFF.

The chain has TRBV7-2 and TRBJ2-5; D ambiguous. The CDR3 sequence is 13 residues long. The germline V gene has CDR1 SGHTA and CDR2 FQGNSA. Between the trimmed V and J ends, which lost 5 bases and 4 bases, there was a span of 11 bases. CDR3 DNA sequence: TGTGCCAGCAGCCGTGACCCGACAGAGACCCAGTACTTC. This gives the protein CASSRDPTETQYF.

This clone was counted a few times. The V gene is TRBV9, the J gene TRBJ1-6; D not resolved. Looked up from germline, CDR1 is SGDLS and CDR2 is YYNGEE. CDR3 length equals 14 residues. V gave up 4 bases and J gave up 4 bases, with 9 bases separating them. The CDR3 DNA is TGTGCCAGCAGCCTGGACTCGTATAATTCACCCCTCCACTTT. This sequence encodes CASSLDSYNSPLHF.

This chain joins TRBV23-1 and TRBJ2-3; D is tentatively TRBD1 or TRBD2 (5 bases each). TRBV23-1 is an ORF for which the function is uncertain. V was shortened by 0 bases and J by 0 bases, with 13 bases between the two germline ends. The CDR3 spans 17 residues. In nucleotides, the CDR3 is TGCGCCAGCAGTCAATCAGCCCGGGACCGCAGCACAGATACGCAGTATTTT. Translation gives CASSQSARDRSTDTQYF.

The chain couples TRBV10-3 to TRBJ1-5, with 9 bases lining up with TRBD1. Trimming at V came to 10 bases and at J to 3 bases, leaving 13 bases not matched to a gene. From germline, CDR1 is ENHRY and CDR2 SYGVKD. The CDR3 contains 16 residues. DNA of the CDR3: TGTGCCACCACCAAGGGGAGGGACAGGGACAATCAGCCCCAGCATTTT. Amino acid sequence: CATTKGRDRDNQPQHF.

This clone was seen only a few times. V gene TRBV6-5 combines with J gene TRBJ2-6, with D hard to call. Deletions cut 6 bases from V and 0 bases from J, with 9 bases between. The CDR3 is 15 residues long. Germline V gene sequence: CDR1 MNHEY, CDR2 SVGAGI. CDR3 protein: CASSFAGSGANVLTF. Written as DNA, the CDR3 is TGTGCCAGCAGCTTCGCTGGCTCTGGGGCCAACGTCCTGACTTTC.

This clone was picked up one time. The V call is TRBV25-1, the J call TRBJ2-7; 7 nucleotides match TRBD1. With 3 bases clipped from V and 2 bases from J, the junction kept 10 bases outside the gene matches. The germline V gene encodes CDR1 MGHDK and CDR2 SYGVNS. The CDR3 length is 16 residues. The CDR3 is CASSEPPGQPTYEQYF. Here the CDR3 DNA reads TGTGCCAGCAGTGAGCCGCCGGGACAGCCAACCTACGAGCAGTACTTC.

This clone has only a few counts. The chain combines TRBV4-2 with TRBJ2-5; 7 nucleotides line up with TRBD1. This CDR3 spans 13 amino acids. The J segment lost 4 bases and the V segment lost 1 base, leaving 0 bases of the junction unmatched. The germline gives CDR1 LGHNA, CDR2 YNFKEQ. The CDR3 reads CASSQGTGETQYF. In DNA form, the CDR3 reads TGTGCCAGCAGCCAAGGGACAGGAGAGACCCAGTACTTC.

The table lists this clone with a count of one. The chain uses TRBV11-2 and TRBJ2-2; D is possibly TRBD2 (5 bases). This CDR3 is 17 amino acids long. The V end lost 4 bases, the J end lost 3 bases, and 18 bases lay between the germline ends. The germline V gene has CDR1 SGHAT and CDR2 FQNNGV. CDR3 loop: CASSSGRGRRDTGELFF. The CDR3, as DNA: TGTGCCAGCAGCTCCGGCCGAGGCAGGCGGGACACCGGGGAGCTGTTTTTT.

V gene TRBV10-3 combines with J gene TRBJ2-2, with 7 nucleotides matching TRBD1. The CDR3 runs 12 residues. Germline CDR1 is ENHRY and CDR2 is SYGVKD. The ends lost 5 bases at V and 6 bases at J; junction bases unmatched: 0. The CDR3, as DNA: TGTGCCATCAGTCAGGGGGCCGGGGAGCTGTTTTTT. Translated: CAISQGAGELFF.

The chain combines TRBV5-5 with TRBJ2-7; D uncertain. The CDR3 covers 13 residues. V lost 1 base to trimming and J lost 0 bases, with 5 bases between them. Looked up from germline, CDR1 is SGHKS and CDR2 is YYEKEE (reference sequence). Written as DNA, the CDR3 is TGTGCCAGCAGCTTGTACAGCTCCTACGAGCAGTACTTC. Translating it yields CASSLYSSYEQYF.

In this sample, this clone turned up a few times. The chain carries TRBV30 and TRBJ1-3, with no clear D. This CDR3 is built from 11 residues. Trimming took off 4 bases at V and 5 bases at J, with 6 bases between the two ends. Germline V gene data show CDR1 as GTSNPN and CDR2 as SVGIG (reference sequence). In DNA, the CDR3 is TGTGCCTGGATAGCAAGAAACACCATATATTTT. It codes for CAWIARNTIYF.

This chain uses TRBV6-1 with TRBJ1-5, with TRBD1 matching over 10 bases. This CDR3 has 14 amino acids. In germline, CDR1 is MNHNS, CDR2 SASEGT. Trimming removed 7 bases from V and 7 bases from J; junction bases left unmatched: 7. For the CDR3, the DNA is TGTGCCAGCACCCCCGGGACAGGGGTACAGCCCCAGCATTTT. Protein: CASTPGTGVQPQHF.

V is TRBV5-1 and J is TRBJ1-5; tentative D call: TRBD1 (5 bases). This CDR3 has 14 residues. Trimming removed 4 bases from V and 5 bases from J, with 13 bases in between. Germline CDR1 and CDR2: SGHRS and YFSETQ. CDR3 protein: CASSPGTQDQPQHF. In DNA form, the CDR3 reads TGCGCCAGCAGCCCTGGGACTCAAGATCAGCCCCAGCATTTT.

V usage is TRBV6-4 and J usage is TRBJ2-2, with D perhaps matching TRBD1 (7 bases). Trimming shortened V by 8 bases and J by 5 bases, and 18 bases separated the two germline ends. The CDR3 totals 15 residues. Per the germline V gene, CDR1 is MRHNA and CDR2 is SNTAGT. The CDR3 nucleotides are TGTGCCAGCTCCACGGGGGCAGGGGGAACCGGGGAGCTGTTTTTT. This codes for CASSTGAGGTGELFF.

The CDR3 region is CASSSGHSGAQETQYF. The CDR3 DNA reads as TGTGCCAGTAGTTCCGGACACTCGGGGGCCCAGGAGACCCAGTACTTC. The chain combines TRBV19 with TRBJ2-5; D is tentatively TRBD1 or TRBD2 (6 bases each). Germline CDR1 LNHDA, CDR2 SQIVND (reference sequence). The CDR3 length is 16 residues. V was clipped by 5 bases and J by 5 bases, with 21 bases between them.

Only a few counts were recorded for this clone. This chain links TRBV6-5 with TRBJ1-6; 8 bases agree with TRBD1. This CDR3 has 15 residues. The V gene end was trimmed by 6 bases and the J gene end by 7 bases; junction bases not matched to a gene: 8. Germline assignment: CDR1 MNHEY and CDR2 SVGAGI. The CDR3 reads CASRLEGQANSPLHF. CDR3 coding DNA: TGTGCCAGCAGATTGGAGGGACAGGCCAATTCACCCCTCCACTTT.

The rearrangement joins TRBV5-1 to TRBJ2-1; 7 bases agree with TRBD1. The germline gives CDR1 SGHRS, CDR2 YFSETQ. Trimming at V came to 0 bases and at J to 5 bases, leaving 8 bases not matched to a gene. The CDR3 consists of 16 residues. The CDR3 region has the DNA TGCGCCAGCAGCTTGGAAGCAGGGGGTGGGGACAATGAGCAGTTCTTC. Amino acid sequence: CASSLEAGGGDNEQFF.

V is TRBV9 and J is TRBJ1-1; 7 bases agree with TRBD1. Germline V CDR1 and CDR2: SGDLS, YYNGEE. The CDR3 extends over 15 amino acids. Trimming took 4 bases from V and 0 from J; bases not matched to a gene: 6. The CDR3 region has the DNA TGTGCCAGCAGCCCCAGGGGGATCATGAACACTGAAGCTTTCTTT. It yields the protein CASSPRGIMNTEAFF.